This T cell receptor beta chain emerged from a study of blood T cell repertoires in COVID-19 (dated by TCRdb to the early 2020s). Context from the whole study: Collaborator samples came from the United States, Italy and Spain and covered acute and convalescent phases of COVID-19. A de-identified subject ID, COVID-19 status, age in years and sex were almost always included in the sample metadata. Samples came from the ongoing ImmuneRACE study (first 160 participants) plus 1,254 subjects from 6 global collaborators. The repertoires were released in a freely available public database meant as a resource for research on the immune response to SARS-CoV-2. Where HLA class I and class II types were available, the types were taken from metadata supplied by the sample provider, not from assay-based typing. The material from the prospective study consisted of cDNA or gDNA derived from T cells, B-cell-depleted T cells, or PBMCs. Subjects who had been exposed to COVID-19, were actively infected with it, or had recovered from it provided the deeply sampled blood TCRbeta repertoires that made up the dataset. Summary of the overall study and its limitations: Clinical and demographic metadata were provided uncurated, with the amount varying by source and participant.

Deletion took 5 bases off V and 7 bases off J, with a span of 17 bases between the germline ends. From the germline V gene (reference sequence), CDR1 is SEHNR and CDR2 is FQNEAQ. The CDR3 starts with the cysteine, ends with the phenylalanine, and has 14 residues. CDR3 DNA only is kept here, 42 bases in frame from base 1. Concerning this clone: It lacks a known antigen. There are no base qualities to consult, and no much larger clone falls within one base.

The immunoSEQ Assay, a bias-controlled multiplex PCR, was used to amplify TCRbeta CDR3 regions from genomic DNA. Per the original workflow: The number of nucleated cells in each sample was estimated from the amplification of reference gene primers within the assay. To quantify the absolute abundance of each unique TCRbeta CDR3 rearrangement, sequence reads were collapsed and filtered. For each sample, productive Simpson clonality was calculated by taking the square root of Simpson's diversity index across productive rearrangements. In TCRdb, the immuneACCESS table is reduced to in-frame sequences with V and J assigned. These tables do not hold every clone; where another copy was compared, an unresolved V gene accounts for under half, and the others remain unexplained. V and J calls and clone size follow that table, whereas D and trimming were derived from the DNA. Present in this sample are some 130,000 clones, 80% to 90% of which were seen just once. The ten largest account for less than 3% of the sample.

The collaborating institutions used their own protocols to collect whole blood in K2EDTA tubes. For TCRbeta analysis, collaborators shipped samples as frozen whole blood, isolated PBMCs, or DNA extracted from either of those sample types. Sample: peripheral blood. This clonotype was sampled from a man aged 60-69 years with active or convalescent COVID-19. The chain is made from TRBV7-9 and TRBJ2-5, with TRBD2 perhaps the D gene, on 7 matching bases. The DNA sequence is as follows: TGTGCCAGCAGCATTCGGGGGGCCGGGGGGACCCAGTACTTC. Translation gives CASSIRGAGGTQYF.